One and the same sample provided the 28 T cell receptor beta chains below, sequenced in a study of glioma-infiltrating T cells after dendritic cell vaccination. TCRdb keeps only in-frame clones here, not all; method: immunoSEQ multiplex PCR. The data contain around 96,000 clones, around 80% of them seen just once; the ten biggest clones take up nearly 6%. The material sequenced was blood, taken before dendritic cell vaccination. The origin of the receptors is a human donor with glioblastoma.

The chain recombines TRBV27 with TRBJ2-3; 11 bases are a match to TRBD2. Germline V gene sequence: CDR1 MNHEY, CDR2 SMNVEV (reference sequence). J lost 2 bases, V lost 7 bases, and 11 bases had no gene match. This CDR3 region has 17 residues. CDR3 sequence (DNA): TGTGCCAGCACCTTCTGGGGGACTAGCGGACACACAGATACGCAGTATTTT. This translates into CASTFWGTSGHTDTQYF.

V is TRBV18 and J is TRBJ2-1, with D possibly matching TRBD1 (6 bases). The CDR3 length is 15 residues. CDR1 is KGHSH, CDR2 LQKENI, per germline. The V end lost 4 bases, the J end lost 4 bases, and 14 bases lay between the germline ends. The CDR3 loop is CASSRLGQTYNEQFF. The CDR3 nucleotides are TGTGCCAGCTCACGACTCGGACAGACATACAATGAGCAGTTCTTC. The entire variable domain, with the rest obtained from reference TRBV18 and TRBJ2-1, is as follows: NAGVMQNPRHLVRRRGQEARLRCSPMKGHSHVYWYRQLPEEGLKFMVYLQKENIIDESGMPKERFSAEFPKEGPSILRIQQVVRGDSAAYFCASSRLGQTYNEQFFGPGTRLTVL.

This chain links TRBV2 with TRBJ2-5; D uncertain. The J call is doubtful: the DNA matches TRBJ2-7 better. The CDR3 runs 14 residues. Germline CDR1 SNHLY, CDR2 FYNNEI. In DNA, the CDR3 is TGTGCCAGCAGTGACGAGGAAGTCCGGTACGAGCAGTACTTC. As protein: CASSDEEVRYEQYF.

This chain joins TRBV5-1 and TRBJ1-4; no firm D call. The V gene lost 0 bases and the J gene lost 8 bases, with 11 bases spanning the gap. Germline lookup yields CDR1 SGHRS and CDR2 YFSETQ. CDR3 length: 14 amino acids. The CDR3, as DNA: TGCGCCAGCAGCTTGGATGTTGGCCAGGAAAAACTGTTTTTT. Protein product: CASSLDVGQEKLFF. Supplemented by reference TRBV5-1 and TRBJ1-4, the full variable domain reads KAGVTQTPRYLIKTRGQQVTLSCSPISGHRSVSWYQQTPGQGLQFLFEYFSETQRNKGNFPGRFSGRQFSNSRSEMNVSTLELGDSALYLCASSLDVGQEKLFFGSGTQLSVL.

This chain links TRBV18 with TRBJ2-5; tentative D call: TRBD1 (6 bases). With 6 bases removed from V and 2 bases from J, the gap between germline ends came to 10 bases. Per germline, CDR1 KGHSH and CDR2 LQKENI. The CDR3 extends over 13 amino acids. CDR3: CASSDRIQETQYF. For the CDR3, the DNA is TGTGCCAGCTCCGACAGGATACAAGAGACCCAGTACTTC.

In this sample, this clone turned up once. The chain links TRBV10-3 to TRBJ2-1; 7 nucleotides line up with TRBD1. V was clipped by 6 bases and J by 2 bases; unmatched bases: 4. This CDR3 has 14 residues. Germline V gives CDR1 ENHRY, CDR2 SYGVKD. In nucleotides, the CDR3 is TGTGCCATCAGCTGGGACAGAACCTACAATGAGCAGTTCTTC. As protein: CAISWDRTYNEQFF.

The CDR3 region is CASSEPRETQYF. CDR3 DNA sequence: TGTGCCAGCAGTGAGCCCCGGGAGACCCAGTACTTC. The chain uses TRBV2 and TRBJ2-5; D remains ambiguous. V lost 3 bases and J lost 5, with 7 bases in between. Germline CDR1 reads SNHLY; CDR2 reads FYNNEI. The CDR3 runs 12 residues. The full variable domain, rest sourced from reference TRBV2 and TRBJ2-5, is EPEVTQTPSHQVTQMGQEVILRCVPISNHLYFYWYRQILGQKVEFLVSFYNNEISEKSEIFDDQFSVERPDGSNFTLKIRSTKLEDSAMYFCASSEPRETQYFGPGTRLLVL.

The chain employs TRBV14 and TRBJ2-1; D may be TRBD1 (6 bases). The CDR3 extends over 14 amino acids. Trimming took off 2 bases at V and 6 bases at J, with 11 bases between the two ends. CDR1 is SGHDN and CDR2 is FVKESK in the germline V gene. The CDR3 spells CASSQFRGVNEQFF. As DNA, the CDR3 is TGTGCCAGCAGCCAATTCAGGGGAGTCAATGAGCAGTTCTTC.

The gene calls are TRBV10-1 and TRBJ2-1; 10 bases match TRBD2. V was pared by 3 bases and J by 9 bases, with 5 bases of the junction left unmatched. The CDR3 has 14 residues. Germline V lookup: CDR1 WNHNN, CDR2 SYGVQD (reference sequence). The DNA of the CDR3 is TGCGCCAGCAGTGAACTAGCGGGGATTGGTGAGCAGTTCTTC. It specifies CASSELAGIGEQFF.

This chain joins TRBV6-5 and TRBJ1-5; 9 bases align to TRBD1. After removal of 5 bases from V and 0 bases from J, the junction contained 2 bases not matched to a gene. Germline values: CDR1 MNHEY, CDR2 SVGAGI. The CDR3 covers 15 residues. This CDR3 is CASSQDRGSNQPQHF. CDR3 DNA: TGTGCCAGCAGTCAGGACAGGGGTAGCAATCAGCCCCAGCATTTT.

The V gene is TRBV6-5, the J gene TRBJ1-1; D is undetermined. V lost 0 bases, J lost 3 bases, and 5 bases lay in between. CDR3 length: 13 amino acids. Looked up from germline, CDR1 is MNHEY and CDR2 is SVGAGI. In DNA, the CDR3 is TGTGCCAGCAGTTACTCGTCGGACACTGAAGCTTTCTTT. Amino acids: CASSYSSDTEAFF.

This clone showed up just once. J is TRBJ2-1 and V is TRBV19, with 11 nucleotides matching TRBD2. CDR1 is LNHDA and CDR2 is SQIVND in the germline V gene (reference sequence). Trimming removed 6 bases from V and 7 bases from J; junction bases left unmatched: 11. The CDR3 runs to 16 residues. CDR3 residues: CASSPQLAGAGNEQFF. The CDR3 bases are TGTGCCAGTAGCCCCCAACTAGCGGGAGCGGGAAATGAGCAGTTCTTC.

Comments on this clone: Other DNA sequences of this sample code for an identical CDR3. The chain links TRBV6-5 to TRBJ2-2; D call uncertain. CDR1 is MNHEY, CDR2 SVGAGI, per germline. The CDR3 consists of 14 residues. V was shortened by 0 bases and J by 3 bases, with 5 bases between the two germline ends. CDR3 sequence reads: CASSYSRDTGELFF. For the CDR3, the DNA is TGTGCCAGCAGTTACTCGAGAGACACCGGGGAGCTGTTTTTT.

Only a few counts were recorded for this clone. The chain couples TRBV27 to TRBJ2-5; D not resolved. In germline, CDR1 is MNHEY, CDR2 SMNVEV (reference sequence). Trimming removed 3 bases from V and 2 bases from J, with 4 bases in between. The CDR3 is 12 amino acids. Here the CDR3 DNA reads TGTGCCAGCAGTTTTTCTCAAGAGACCCAGTACTTC. Translated: CASSFSQETQYF.

The V gene is TRBV5-1, the J gene TRBJ2-2; TRBD1 is a possible D gene (6 bases). CDR3 length: 15 residues. CDR1 SGHRS and CDR2 YFSETQ come from the germline V gene. Trimming took off 4 bases at V and 4 bases at J, with 14 bases between the two ends. As DNA, the CDR3 is TGCGCCAGCAGCGTGAGCCCACAGGGCACCGGGGAGCTGTTTTTT. As protein: CASSVSPQGTGELFF.

The genes are TRBV7-9 and TRBJ2-1; 7 bases are a match to TRBD2. CDR3 length equals 15 residues. Germline lookup yields CDR1 SEHNR and CDR2 FQNEAQ (reference sequence). V gave up 5 bases and J gave up 6 bases; unmatched junction bases: 10. This chain's CDR3 is CASSPQRGPSNEQFF. The DNA for the CDR3 is TGTGCCAGCAGCCCCCAGCGGGGACCTTCCAATGAGCAGTTCTTC.

The rearrangement joins TRBV5-1 to TRBJ2-5; D is perhaps TRBD2 (7 bases). V lost 3 bases and J lost 0, with 18 bases in between. The germline V gene has CDR1 SGHRS and CDR2 YFSETQ. The CDR3 is 17 residues long. In DNA, the CDR3 is TGCGCCAGCAGCTACATAAGGTGGGGGGGCCACCAAGAGACCCAGTACTTC. It translates to CASSYIRWGGHQETQYF.

V and J are TRBV7-3 and TRBJ2-7, with D perhaps TRBD1 (6 bases). The CDR3 runs to 14 residues. The germline CDR1 and CDR2 sequences are SGHTA and FQGTGA. Trimming shortened V by 5 bases and J by 4 bases, and 15 bases separated the two germline ends. DNA for the CDR3: TGTGCCAGCAGCCCCCATGCAGGGGAATACGAGCAGTACTTC. Translated, it gives CASSPHAGEYEQYF.

The chain employs TRBV28 and TRBJ1-4; D ambiguous. V lost 2 bases to trimming and J lost 4 bases, with 8 bases between them. CDR1 and CDR2 from the germline V gene are MDHEN and SYDVKM. The CDR3 sequence is 14 residues long. Here the CDR3 reads CASSLAGINEKLFF. Here the CDR3 DNA reads TGTGCCAGCAGTTTAGCAGGAATTAATGAAAAACTGTTTTTT.

The chain couples TRBV5-1 to TRBJ2-7; 7 bases line up with TRBD1. The CDR3 spans 15 residues. Germline CDR1 SGHRS, CDR2 YFSETQ. Unmatched junction bases numbered 9, after V lost 2 bases and J lost 4 bases. The CDR3 protein is CASSLRRQGIYEQYF. The CDR3 DNA reads as TGCGCCAGCAGCTTAAGACGACAGGGTATATACGAGCAGTACTTC.

The genes are TRBV28 and TRBJ2-3; 9 bases are a match to TRBD2. V dropped 6 bases and J dropped 1; count of bases not matched to a gene: 8. The CDR3 consists of 16 residues. Germline CDR1 reads MDHEN; CDR2 reads SYDVKM. The chain's CDR3 is CASRLKREAGTDTQYF. The CDR3 region has the DNA TGTGCCAGCAGACTGAAGCGGGAGGCGGGCACAGATACGCAGTATTTT. Complete variable domain (other parts from reference TRBV28 and TRBJ2-3): DVKVTQSSRYLVKRTGEKVFLECVQDMDHENMFWYRQDPGLGLRLIYFSYDVKMKEKGDIPEGYSVSREKKERFSLILESASTNQTSMYLCASRLKREAGTDTQYFGPGTRLTVL.

The chain links TRBV5-1 to TRBJ2-1, with a possible D match to TRBD2 (6 bases). Trimming shortened V by 0 bases and J by 8 bases, and 12 bases separated the two germline ends. The CDR3 consists of 14 residues. CDR1 is SGHRS and CDR2 is YFSETQ in the germline V gene. The CDR3 DNA sequence: TGCGCCAGCAGCTTGGCAGGAGGGATCGATGAGCAGTTCTTC. Amino acids: CASSLAGGIDEQFF.

The V call is TRBV5-1, the J call TRBJ2-5; D might be TRBD1 (6 bases). Germline V gene lookup returns CDR1 SGHRS and CDR2 YFSETQ. This CDR3 region has 14 residues. Trimming cost V 0 bases and J 4 bases, with 10 bases left between them. CDR3 nucleotide sequence: TGCGCCAGCAGCTTGGTCAGGGGTGGAGAGACCCAGTACTTC. Protein sequence: CASSLVRGGETQYF.

This clone was seen only a few times. The chain joins TRBV6-6 to TRBJ1-1, with 8 bases that match TRBD1. This CDR3 has 13 amino acids. CDR1 and CDR2 (germline): MNHNY, SVGAGI (reference sequence). V dropped 3 bases and J dropped 9; count of bases not matched to a gene: 6. This chain's CDR3 is CASSYTDRVKAFF. The CDR3 nucleotides read TGTGCCAGCAGTTATACGGACAGGGTAAAAGCTTTCTTT.

This clone was recorded once. The genes are TRBV5-4 and TRBJ2-4, with 10 bases matching TRBD1. This CDR3 has 16 amino acids. Germline loops: CDR1 SGHNT, CDR2 YYREEE (reference sequence). V dropped 5 bases and J dropped 1; count of bases not matched to a gene: 6. CDR3 sequence reads: CASRSTGQGAKNIQYF. As DNA, the CDR3 is TGTGCCAGCAGATCCACGGGACAGGGGGCCAAAAACATTCAGTACTTC.

The chain employs TRBV5-1 and TRBJ1-5, with TRBD1 matching over 8 bases. The junction had 5 bases not matched to a gene; V was cut back by 0 bases and J by 3 bases. The CDR3 has 16 amino acids. Germline CDR1 and CDR2: SGHRS and YFSETQ. The DNA for the CDR3 is TGCGCCAGCAGCTTGGGTTCAGGGGGCCTCAATCAGCCCCAGCATTTT. Encoded protein: CASSLGSGGLNQPQHF.

The CDR3: CASSSGLAGGPTRTDTQYF. The DNA of the CDR3 is TGCGCCAGCAGCTCCGGACTAGCGGGGGGACCTACCCGCACAGATACGCAGTATTTT. The V and J genes are TRBV5-1 and TRBJ2-3; TRBD2 matches 14 bases. With V trimmed by 3 bases and J by 1 base, 10 bases remained unmatched. There are 19 residues in the CDR3. Per the germline V gene, CDR1 is SGHRS and CDR2 is YFSETQ.

The genes are TRBV6-5 and TRBJ2-7, with TRBD1 matching 8 bases. This CDR3 spans 15 amino acids. Germline V gene data show CDR1 as MNHEY and CDR2 as SVGAGI. Losses at the gene ends were 0 bases for V and 2 bases for J; bases not matched to a gene: 3. This CDR3 reads CASSYSTGAPYEQYF. CDR3 in DNA: TGTGCCAGCAGTTACTCGACAGGGGCCCCCTACGAGCAGTACTTC.